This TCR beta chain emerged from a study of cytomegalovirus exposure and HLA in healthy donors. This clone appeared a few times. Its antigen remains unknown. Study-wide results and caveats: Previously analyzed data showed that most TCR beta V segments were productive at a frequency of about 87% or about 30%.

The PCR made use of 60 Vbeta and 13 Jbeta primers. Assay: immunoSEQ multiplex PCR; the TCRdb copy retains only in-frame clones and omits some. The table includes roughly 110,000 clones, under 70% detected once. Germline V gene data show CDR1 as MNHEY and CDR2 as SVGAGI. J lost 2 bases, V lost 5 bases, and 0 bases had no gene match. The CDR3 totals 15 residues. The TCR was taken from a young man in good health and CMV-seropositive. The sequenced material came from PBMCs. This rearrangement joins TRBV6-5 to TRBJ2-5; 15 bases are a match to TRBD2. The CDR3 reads CASSGTSGGQETQYF. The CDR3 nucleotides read TGTGCCAGCAGTGGGACTAGCGGGGGGCAAGAGACCCAGTACTTC.